These 3 T cell receptor beta chains were all obtained from the same sample, sequenced in a study of shared clonotypes between healthy human individuals. The table came from immunoSEQ multiplex PCR; TCRdb's copy has only in-frame clones and leaves some out. The sample lists approximately 500,000 clones; less than 85% were seen once. The sequencing sample was made of PBMCs. The receptors originated from a woman aged 40 to 49 in good health. Some clones in this sample may be carry-over from other donors' samples.

This clone was seen a single time. The V gene is TRBV2, the J gene TRBJ1-1, with TRBD1 identical over 7 bases. The CDR3 is made up of 14 amino acids. V lost 6 bases to trimming and J lost 3 bases; unmatched junction nucleotides: 7. Germline loops: CDR1 SNHLY, CDR2 FYNNEI. The CDR3 region has the DNA TGTGCCAGCAGCGACAGGGTGAGGGACACTGAAGCTTTCTTT. Translating gives CASSDRVRDTEAFF.

The J gene is TRBJ2-1, the V gene TRBV18; D is possibly TRBD2 (6 bases). V was shortened by 3 bases and J by 5 bases, with 11 bases between the two germline ends. CDR1 is KGHSH and CDR2 is LQKENI in the germline V gene. The CDR3 covers 14 residues. The CDR3 loop is CASSPGTSNNEQFF. The CDR3 DNA follows: TGTGCCAGCTCACCGGGAACTAGCAACAATGAGCAGTTCTTC.

This chain joins TRBV2 and TRBJ1-4, with D possibly being TRBD1 (6 bases). Germline loops: CDR1 SNHLY, CDR2 FYNNEI. The ends were cut back, 4 bases at V and 2 bases at J, with 20 bases in the middle. This CDR3 spans 18 amino acids. The CDR3 DNA reads TGTGCCAGCAGTGGAATCCCGGGGCGGGGGCAGACTAATGAAAAACTGTTTTTT. It encodes CASSGIPGRGQTNEKLFF.